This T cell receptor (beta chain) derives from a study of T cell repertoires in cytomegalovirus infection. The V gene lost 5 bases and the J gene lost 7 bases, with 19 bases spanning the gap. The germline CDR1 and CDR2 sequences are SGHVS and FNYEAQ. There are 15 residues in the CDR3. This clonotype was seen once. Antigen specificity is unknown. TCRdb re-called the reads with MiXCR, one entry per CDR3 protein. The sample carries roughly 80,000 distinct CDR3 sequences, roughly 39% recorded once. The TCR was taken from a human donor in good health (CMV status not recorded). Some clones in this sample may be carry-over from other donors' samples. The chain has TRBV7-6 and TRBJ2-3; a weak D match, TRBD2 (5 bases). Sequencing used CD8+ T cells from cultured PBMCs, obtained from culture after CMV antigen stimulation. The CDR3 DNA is TGTGCCAGCAGCCCGTCGGAGGTCGCCACGAATACGCAGTATTTT. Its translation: CASSPSEVATNTQYF. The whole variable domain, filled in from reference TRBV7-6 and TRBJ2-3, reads GAGVSQSPRYKVTKRGQDVALRCDPISGHVSLYWYRQALGQGPEFLTYFNYEAQQDKSGLPNDRFSAERPEGSISTLTIQRTEQRDSAMYRCASSPSEVATNTQYFGPGTRLTVL.